One and the same sample provided the 21 T cell receptor beta chains below, sequenced in a study of blood T cell repertoires in COVID-19. The assay was immunoSEQ multiplex PCR, and TCRdb's table has in-frame clones only and misses some. The sample has under 300,000 clones; under 95% are singletons. The sample consisted of PBMCs or T cells enriched from blood (not recorded which). Every receptor here comes from a woman under 30 who had recovered from COVID-19.

The chain joins TRBV2 to TRBJ1-6, with D hard to call. Per germline, CDR1 SNHLY and CDR2 FYNNEI. The V and J ends lost 7 bases and 6 bases respectively, with 7 bases between them. The CDR3 contains 12 residues. CDR3 DNA: TGTGCCAGCAAATCCAGTAATTCACCCCTCCACTTT. Translating gives CASKSSNSPLHF.

The V gene is TRBV7-2, the J gene TRBJ2-7; TRBD2 matches 12 bases. The CDR3 sequence is 18 residues long. Germline loops: CDR1 SGHTA, CDR2 FQGNSA. V shed 1 base, J shed 2 bases, and the junction held 9 bases outside the gene matches. CDR3 nucleotide sequence: TGTGCCAGCAGCTTAGTCAGGGCCAGGACTAGCGGGGCCTACGAGCAGTACTTC. It encodes CASSLVRARTSGAYEQYF. Full variable domain (missing parts from reference TRBV7-2 and TRBJ2-7): GAGVSQSPSNKVTEKGKDVELRCDPISGHTALYWYRQSLGQGLEFLIYFQGNSAPDKSGLPSDRFSAERTGGSVSTLTIQRTQQEDSAVYLCASSLVRARTSGAYEQYFGPGTRLTVT.

The J gene is TRBJ2-1, the V gene TRBV4-3, with TRBD2 matching over 12 bases. CDR3 length: 18 amino acids. J was trimmed by 8 bases and V by 0 bases; bases with no gene match: 11. Germline assignment: CDR1 LGHNA and CDR2 YSLEER. CDR3 residues: CASSQDSFLAGGYDEQFF. CDR3 bases: TGCGCCAGCAGCCAAGACTCCTTTCTAGCGGGGGGGTACGATGAGCAGTTCTTC.

This clone showed up just a few times. This chain joins TRBV20-1 and TRBJ2-4; TRBD1 is a possible D gene (5 bases). Looked up from germline, CDR1 is DFQATT and CDR2 is SNEGSKA (reference sequence). The length of the CDR3 is 11 residues. The V and J ends lost 7 bases and 6 bases respectively, with 10 bases between them. CDR3 coding DNA: TGCAGTGGTTATAGGGGAAACATTCAGTACTTC. This sequence encodes CSGYRGNIQYF.

The rearrangement links TRBV10-3 to TRBJ1-2; no reliable D call. Germline V lookup: CDR1 ENHRY, CDR2 SYGVKD. The CDR3 runs 12 residues. V was cut by 0 bases and J by 7 bases, with 6 bases left in between. The CDR3 coding sequence is TGTGCCATCAGTGAGTCTCAAATTGGCTACACCTTC. Its translation: CAISESQIGYTF.

This sequence joins TRBV6-5 and TRBJ1-1, with D uncertain. This CDR3 region has 15 residues. CDR1 is MNHEY, CDR2 SVGAGI, per germline. Trimming removed 7 bases from V and 6 bases from J, with 21 bases in between. CDR3 sequence reads: CASIWRRNPDPEAFF. CDR3 DNA sequence: TGTGCCAGCATTTGGAGAAGGAACCCAGACCCTGAAGCTTTCTTT.

The chain couples TRBV5-1 to TRBJ2-7; the D gene is possibly TRBD2 (5 bases). Between the trimmed V and J ends, which lost 0 bases and 6 bases, there was a span of 13 bases. Germline V lookup: CDR1 SGHRS, CDR2 YFSETQ. This CDR3 has 14 amino acids. CDR3 sequence (DNA): TGCGCCAGCAGCTTGGAGAGCGGAACGGGCGAGCAGTACTTC. It translates to CASSLESGTGEQYF.

This clone has a single count. V and J are TRBV21-1 and TRBJ2-3; TRBD1, as called in the table, went unchecked against the DNA. TRBV21-1 is termed a pseudogene. The CDR3 is 17 amino acids. The CDR3 region has the DNA TGTGCCAGCAGCCGAAATTGTCGGACAGAAAACACAGATACGCAGTATTTT. Amino acids: CASSRNCRTENTDTQYF.

The chain recombines TRBV2 with TRBJ2-5; TRBD2 agrees at 13 bases. Germline V gene data show CDR1 as SNHLY and CDR2 as FYNNEI. J was trimmed by 5 bases and V by 7 bases; bases with no gene match: 10. This CDR3 region has 16 residues. The CDR3 spells CASTRTSGSPQETQYF. CDR3 sequence (DNA): TGTGCCAGCACCCGGACTAGCGGGAGCCCGCAGGAGACCCAGTACTTC.

The rearrangement joins TRBV4-1 to TRBJ1-2; TRBD1 matches 9 bases. With V trimmed by 5 bases and J by 8 bases, 15 bases remained unmatched. This CDR3 region has 16 residues. Per germline, CDR1 MGHRA and CDR2 YSYEKL. The CDR3 region has the DNA TGCGCCAGCAGCTCGCGCTTCCGGGACAGGGTTTCCGGCTACACCTTC. Amino acids: CASSSRFRDRVSGYTF.

V usage is TRBV5-4 and J usage is TRBJ2-1; the D gene is possibly TRBD2 (5 bases). Germline assignment: CDR1 SGHNT and CDR2 YYREEE (reference sequence). V gave up 4 bases and J gave up 8 bases, with 13 bases separating them. CDR3 length: 13 residues. The CDR3 region is CASSHPDGDEQFF. The DNA for the CDR3 is TGTGCCAGCAGCCATCCCGACGGGGATGAGCAGTTCTTC. The whole variable domain, filled in from reference TRBV5-4 and TRBJ2-1, reads ETGVTQSPTHLIKTRGQQVTLRCSSQSGHNTVSWYQQALGQGPQFIFQYYREEENGRGNFPPRFSGLQFPNYSSELNVNALELDDSALYLCASSHPDGDEQFFGPGTRLTVL.

CDR3 DNA sequence: TGTGCCAGCAGCCGGGACAGCAGTAATTCACCCCTCCACTTT. Amino acids: CASSRDSSNSPLHF. The chain is built from TRBV7-9 and TRBJ1-6; the match to TRBD1 covers 7 bases. Trimming at V came to 5 bases and at J to 6 bases, leaving 4 bases not matched to a gene. Germline V gene data show CDR1 as SEHNR and CDR2 as FQNEAQ (reference sequence). The CDR3 has 14 amino acids.

The J gene is TRBJ1-5, the V gene TRBV3-1 (or the pseudogene TRBV3-2); perhaps TRBD1 as D (5 bases). Germline V gives CDR1 LGHDT, CDR2 YNNKEL (reference sequence). Trimming left V 0 bases short and J 3 bases short, with 9 bases between. The CDR3 is 15 amino acids. The CDR3 bases are TGTGCCAGCAGCCAAGACCGACAGCTCAATCAGCCCCAGCATTTT. It is translated as CASSQDRQLNQPQHF.

The chain links TRBV21-1 to TRBJ1-2. TRBV21-1 is marked as a pseudogene. There are 9 residues in the CDR3. This chain's CDR3 is CASSRGYTF. In nucleotides, the CDR3 is TGTGCCAGCTCGAGGGGCTACACCTTC.

The rearrangement joins TRBV20-1 to TRBJ2-7; the D gene is possibly TRBD2 (6 bases). Germline CDR1 is DFQATT and CDR2 is SNEGSKA (reference sequence). The CDR3 loop spans 11 amino acids. V lost 3 bases and J lost 6, with 9 bases in between. The CDR3 sequence is CSASGSGEQYF. In nucleotides, the CDR3 is TGCAGTGCTAGCGGGAGTGGCGAGCAGTACTTC.

V gene TRBV5-5 combines with J gene TRBJ1-5; 7 bases map to TRBD1. J gave up 5 bases and V 3 bases, and 11 bases lay outside the gene matches. Per the germline V gene, CDR1 is SGHKS and CDR2 is YYEKEE (reference sequence). The CDR3 loop spans 16 amino acids. In DNA form, the CDR3 reads TGTGCCAGCAGCTCCCCCGCGGACAGGAGATATCAGCCCCAGCATTTT. Protein: CASSSPADRRYQPQHF.

This clone has just one count. The V and J genes are TRBV19 and TRBJ1-5; a weak D match, TRBD1 (5 bases). The CDR3 covers 15 residues. The ends were cut back, 7 bases at V and 0 bases at J, with 13 bases in the middle. Germline V CDR1 and CDR2: LNHDA, SQIVND (reference sequence). The CDR3 DNA sequence: TGTGCCAGTACCTCGGGACTGACTAGCAATCAGCCCCAGCATTTT. It translates to CASTSGLTSNQPQHF.

The chain combines TRBV18 with TRBJ2-1; TRBD2 matches at 10 bases. The CDR3 loop spans 20 amino acids. The junction had 14 bases not matched to a gene; V was cut back by 3 bases and J by 0 bases. Germline assignment: CDR1 KGHSH and CDR2 LQKENI. CDR3 protein: CASSPLMIAGGKSSYNEQFF. In nucleotides, the CDR3 is TGTGCCAGCTCACCCCTAATGATAGCGGGGGGAAAAAGCTCCTACAATGAGCAGTTCTTC.

The chain recombines TRBV28 with TRBJ1-6, with a tentative D call TRBD1 (6 bases). Germline CDR1 reads MDHEN; CDR2 reads SYDVKM. The V end lost 10 bases, the J end lost 4 bases, and 20 bases lay between the germline ends. The CDR3 has 16 amino acids. For the CDR3, the DNA is TGTGCCACCACCCGGGGTGGCAGGGGATATAATTCACCCCTCCACTTT. Protein sequence: CATTRGGRGYNSPLHF.

This chain joins TRBV7-9 and TRBJ2-1; TRBD2 aligns across 12 bases. The CDR3 contains 15 residues. J was trimmed by 4 bases and V by 5 bases; bases with no gene match: 3. From germline, CDR1 is SEHNR and CDR2 FQNEAQ (reference sequence). The CDR3 loop reads CASSAGTSGYNEQFF. The DNA of the CDR3 is TGTGCCAGCAGCGCCGGGACTAGCGGGTACAATGAGCAGTTCTTC.

The chain has TRBV11-3 and TRBJ1-2; D is possibly TRBD1 (6 bases). The germline CDR1 and CDR2 sequences are SGHNT and YENEEA. V shed 5 bases and J shed 3 bases, with 10 bases lying between them. There are 13 residues in the CDR3. Here the CDR3 reads CASSRNRDYGYTF. The CDR3 DNA follows: TGTGCCAGCAGCAGAAACAGGGACTATGGCTACACCTTC. The whole variable domain, remainder taken from reference TRBV11-3 and TRBJ1-2, is EAGVVQSPRYKIIEKKQPVAFWCNPISGHNTLYWYLQNLGQGPELLIRYENEEAVDDSQLPKDRFSAERLKGVDSTLKIQPAELGDSAVYLCASSRNRDYGYTFGSGTRLTVV.